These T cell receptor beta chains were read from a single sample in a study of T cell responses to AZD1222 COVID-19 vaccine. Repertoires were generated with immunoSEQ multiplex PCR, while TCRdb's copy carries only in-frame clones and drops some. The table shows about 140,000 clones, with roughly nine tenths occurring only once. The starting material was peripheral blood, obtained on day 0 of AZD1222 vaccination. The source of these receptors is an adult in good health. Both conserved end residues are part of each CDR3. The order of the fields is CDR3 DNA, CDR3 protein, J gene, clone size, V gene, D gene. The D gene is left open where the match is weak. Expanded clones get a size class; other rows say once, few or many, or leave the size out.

TGTGCCAGCAGCTTACGGGGTGAGAAGCGGGATGATGAGCAGTTCTTC CASSLRGEKRDDEQFF TRBJ2-1 once TRBV7-9 TRBD2
TGCGCCAGCACCGAAAGGGCGGGCACCGGGGAGCTGTTTTTT CASTERAGTGELFF TRBJ2-2 few TRBV5-1 -
TGTGCTAGTGGTCCGCCCCAGACAGGGAACTATGGCTACACCTTC CASGPPQTGNYGYTF TRBJ1-2 few TRBV12-5 TRBD1
TGTGCCAGCAGCCCAAACGGACTAGCGGGAGTGGAAGATACGCAGTATTTT CASSPNGLAGVEDTQYF TRBJ2-3 - TRBV5-5 TRBD2
TGCGCCAGCAGCTACTATATGGAGACCCAGTACTTC CASSYYMETQYF TRBJ2-5 - TRBV5-1 -
TGTGCCAGCAGCGCTAGCGGGAGGGCCAACTCGTACAATGAGCAGTTCTTC CASSASGRANSYNEQFF TRBJ2-1 - TRBV7-9 TRBD2
TGCAGCGTCACAACAGGAACTGAAGCTTTCTTT CSVTTGTEAFF TRBJ1-1 - TRBV29-1 -
TGTGCCAGCAGTTCCGGGACAGGGGTCTTTACGTCGGACGAGCAGTACTTC CASSSGTGVFTSDEQYF TRBJ2-7 - TRBV7-6 TRBD1
TGTGCCAGCAGCTTGGAATACTCTGGGGCCAACGTCCTGACTTTC CASSLEYSGANVLTF TRBJ2-6 - TRBV5-6 -
TGTGCCTGGAGTGTAAACAGCCGCAATCAGCCCCAGCATTTT CAWSVNSRNQPQHF TRBJ1-5 - TRBV30 -
TGTGCCAGCTGCGGGTCGTACCAAGAGACCCAGTACTTC CASCGSYQETQYF TRBJ2-5 - TRBV12-3/TRBV12-4 -
TGTGCCATGCGGACCGGGAGCTCTGGAAACACCATATATTTT CAMRTGSSGNTIYF TRBJ1-3 - TRBV10-3 -
TGCGCCAGCAGCCAAGGGGACGGGTACGAGCAGTACTTC CASSQGDGYEQYF TRBJ2-7 - TRBV4-3 -
TGTGCCAGCAGTTATAGTGACGACAGGAATGAAGCTTTCTTT CASSYSDDRNEAFF TRBJ1-1 - TRBV6-2/TRBV6-3 -
TGTGCCAGCAGGGTGGCAGGGAGTCAGCCCCAGCATTTT CASRVAGSQPQHF TRBJ1-5 - TRBV28 -
TGTGCCAGCAGCCTTGGGACAGGGGCCTATGGCTACACCTTC CASSLGTGAYGYTF TRBJ1-2 - TRBV7-8 TRBD1
TGTGCCAGCTCCCCCGACAGAAACTATGGCTACACCTTC CASSPDRNYGYTF TRBJ1-2 - TRBV18 -
TGCAGCGTTGTGCGGACAGGGAATTACAATGAGCAGTTCTTC CSVVRTGNYNEQFF TRBJ2-1 - TRBV29-1 TRBD1
TGTGCCAGCAGCCGTAGCGGGAGCTCCTACGAGCAGTACTTC CASSRSGSSYEQYF TRBJ2-7 - TRBV7-2 TRBD2
TGTGCCTGGAGCCCTCTTGGGTACTCCGATACGCAGTATTTT CAWSPLGYSDTQYF TRBJ2-3 - TRBV30 -
TGTGCCAGCAGTCGCCGACAGGGGGCGACTGAAAAACTGTTTTTT CASSRRQGATEKLFF TRBJ1-4 - TRBV28 TRBD1
TGTGCCAGTAGTATTTTCGGTACCGGGACCCAAAGCAATGAGCAGTTCTTC CASSIFGTGTQSNEQFF TRBJ2-1 - TRBV19 -
TGTGCCAGCAGCTTCCGGACGGATAACTATGGCTACACCTTC CASSFRTDNYGYTF TRBJ1-2 - TRBV13 -
TGCAGTGCTAGTTCAGACTATGACAATGAGCAGTTCTTC CSASSDYDNEQFF TRBJ2-1 - TRBV20-1 -
TGTGCCAGCCGAGGGGCCTACGAGCAGTACTTC CASRGAYEQYF TRBJ2-7 few TRBV7-9 -
TGCGCCAGCAGCTTGGACTCACTTGTTTTTGAGCAGTACTTC CASSLDSLVFEQYF TRBJ2-7 - TRBV5-1 -
TGTGCCAGCAGCCCACGAGTCGGACAGCCATGCAATCAGCCCCAGCATTTT CASSPRVGQPCNQPQHF TRBJ1-5 - TRBV3-1/TRBV3-2 -
TGTGCCAGCAGCCAAGGGGGGACCGGGGAGCTGTTTTTT CASSQGGTGELFF TRBJ2-2 - TRBV4-2 -
TGTGCCTGGGCTACCAACTCAGTGGGGCGTGGGGATACGCAGTATTTT CAWATNSVGRGDTQYF TRBJ2-3 - TRBV30 -
TGTGCCAGCAGCTTATATTTCACGGTCGAAAAACTGTTTTTT CASSLYFTVEKLFF TRBJ1-4 - TRBV7-2 -
TGTGCCAGCAGAGACACAGGGGAAGCAGATACGCAGTATTTT CASRDTGEADTQYF TRBJ2-3 - TRBV6-5 TRBD1
TGCGCCAGCAGCCAAGTCCCTCCCCGCTCCTACAATGAGCAGTTCTTC CASSQVPPRSYNEQFF TRBJ2-1 - TRBV4-1 -
TGTGCCAGCAGGGGGAGGGAGGGAACTGAAGCTTTCTTT CASRGREGTEAFF TRBJ1-1 - TRBV12-3/TRBV12-4 -
TGTGCCACCAGCCCGGGGCCAAACACTGAAGCTTTCTTT CATSPGPNTEAFF TRBJ1-1 - TRBV24-1 -
TGTGCCAGCAGTTCTCAGGGGGCTCTAACTATGGGTGGCTACACCTTC CASSSQGALTMGGYTF TRBJ1-2 once TRBV7-2 TRBD1
TGTGCCAGCAGCCCCGGGAGGGGGGAGGGGCCCCAGCATTTT CASSPGRGEGPQHF TRBJ1-5 - TRBV9 -
TGTGCCAGCAGCTTACCCCAGGGGTGGGTTGAAAAACTGTTTTTT CASSLPQGWVEKLFF TRBJ1-4 once TRBV7-9 -
TGCGCCAGCAGCCAAGTCACAAACACTGAAGCTTTCTTT CASSQVTNTEAFF TRBJ1-1 - TRBV4-3 -
TGTGCCAGCACCGTGGGGGATACGCAGTATTTT CASTVGDTQYF TRBJ2-3 - TRBV7-8 -
TGTGCCAGCAGCTTAGGGTTTGCGGCTAGCCAGCCCCAGCATTTT CASSLGFAASQPQHF TRBJ1-5 - TRBV7-2 -
TGTGCCAGCAGCTCTGGCTTGACGGGTCCGGGCCTCTACGAGCAGTACTTC CASSSGLTGPGLYEQYF TRBJ2-7 - TRBV5-6 -
TGTGCCAGCAGTTCGCCGGGACGGACTGAAGCTTTCTTT CASSSPGRTEAFF TRBJ1-1 few TRBV12-3/TRBV12-4 -
TGTGCCAGCAGCCCTCCCCAGGGGGCGGGGTATGGCTACACCTTC CASSPPQGAGYGYTF TRBJ1-2 - TRBV28 TRBD1
TGTGCCAGCAGCTTAGTCGTAGCGGGAGGGGCAGATACGCAGTATTTT CASSLVVAGGADTQYF TRBJ2-3 - TRBV7-2 TRBD2
TGTGCCAGCAGCTTAGCTGGGACAGAAGACTACACCTTC CASSLAGTEDYTF TRBJ1-2 - TRBV7-2 TRBD1
TGTGCCAGTATTGGGACACACATGAACACTGAAGCTTTCTTT CASIGTHMNTEAFF TRBJ1-1 - TRBV19 -
TGTGCCAGCAGCCCAGGACAGGGGGTTGGGTTCCCTGAAGCTTTCTTT CASSPGQGVGFPEAFF TRBJ1-1 - TRBV5-4 TRBD1
TGTGCCAGTAGTATAGGGGCCACCGACAGGGGCAACTATGGCTACACCTTC CASSIGATDRGNYGYTF TRBJ1-2 - TRBV19 TRBD1